This TCR beta chain is from a study of cytomegalovirus exposure and HLA in healthy donors (dated by TCRdb to the late 2010s). Describing the broader study: In an earlier analysis of approximately 500 of the donors, about 260 Gb of sequence data and 90 million to 120 million unique TCR beta sequences from roughly 180 million T cells were reported. Roughly 300 gigabases of sequencing data and roughly 81 million unique TCR sequences made up an early release that covered 500 to 650 HLA-typed donors. Of the approximately 400 genotyped donors, 65% to 90% fell in the genetic ancestry cluster associated with self-reported Caucasian donors. The study aimed to test whether cataloging public T cell receptors could reveal signatures of past pathogen exposure. The study used immunosequencing to profile the T cell repertoires of 600 to 850 subjects and linked those repertoires to cytomegalovirus serostatus. Besides the first cohort of approximately 670 subjects, a separate validation cohort made up of 90 to 150 different subjects was used. The study combined high-throughput TCR immunosequencing, statistical association of individual TCRs with disease status, and machine learning to predict cytomegalovirus infection status. A later analysis re-examined previously published TCR beta repertoires from 500 to 700 donors and added high-resolution HLA genotyping to investigate patterns of TCR occurrence. In the later analysis, no new phenotypic data were used to find candidate immune exposures; instead, reliance was placed on TCR beta sequences and their occurrence across donors. In an earlier analysis of 500 to 650 of the donors, high-throughput TCR beta sequencing was used to judge whether each TCR beta V gene segment behaved as functional or pseudogenic. Donor age, sex, ethnicity and CMV serostatus were collected together with the repertoire data. In a later genetic analysis, genome-wide SNP genotypes for about 65% of the 666 donors were used, and that subset was treated as a discovery cohort. All discovery cohort repertoires had been generated on a single sequencing platform. Class I and class II HLA loci were covered by the typing at four-digit resolution. The number of donors typed differed by locus, with roughly 620-630 for A, B, C, DRB1 and DQB1, around 560 for DQA1, 600 to 610 for DPA1, and around 450 for DPB1. Five DR-DQ haplotypes were treated as single units for association and clustering because of strong linkage in the cohort. On average, approximately 250,000 unique TCR beta nucleotide sequences were sequenced per donor among a few hundred genotyped donors of the cohort, with roughly 18% of those sequences being non-productive. What the research found in general, with its limitations: Roughly uniform sequencing depth across donors was assumed in presence/absence analyses, although this assumption may not hold. The study listed 150 to 200 TCR beta chains as associated with cytomegalovirus. Several of the top co-occurrence clusters appeared to be linked to parvovirus B19, influenza, CMV and Epstein-Barr virus, according to a later analysis. For the cohort, immune exposure information was limited to CMV serostatus. In an earlier analysis of fewer than 700 of the donors, most TCR beta V segments appeared in productive rearrangements about 87% or about 30% of the time, broadly matching IMGT annotations. The classifier was reported to diagnose cytomegalovirus status with high specificity and sensitivity in both the original and validation cohorts. Correlated functional status among segregating V segments might be attributable to linkage disequilibrium, but an unknown experimental factor could not be ruled out. The authors suggested that the approach could potentially be extended to other disease states and immunological phenotypes. An association between a missense DCLRE1C variant and V-gene and J-gene trimming of TCR beta chains was found in a later genetic analysis and replicated in an independent cohort. According to a later analysis, most CMV-associated TCR beta chains appeared to be HLA-restricted, and the HLA associations seemed to be driven largely by CMV exposure. In a later analysis, HLA-associated TCR beta chains showed more clonal expansion and lower generation probabilities than non-associated chains that were equally common. In a later analysis, about 17,000 TCR beta sequences were associated with specific HLA alleles at a false discovery rate of 0.05. Roughly 17 rarely observed V segments, including chromosome 9 orphons, were excluded from the earlier analysis of about 610 of the donors because counts were too low. Compared with the roughly 600-donor mean, donors in an Asian-associated ancestry cluster had fewer N-insertions in productive TCRs, according to a later genetic analysis. HLA typing was unavailable for some donors at each locus, so association tests used only the typed subset. A cluster of highly shared sequence variants was judged likely to represent a technical artifact of the sequencing pipeline. Most TCR sequences were seen in very few donors, while some public TCRs were found in many individuals. In a later analysis, the rate of TCR association differed among HLA loci, with DRB1 alleles having the most associated TCRs and HLA-C alleles having the fewest. A further reported finding was that TCR beta sequences accurately predicted the HLA-A and HLA-B alleles for most subjects in the first cohort. Because the 87-base-pair reads could not distinguish some IMGT-functional V segments, including TRBV6-2 and TRBV6-3, those segments were excluded. A few of the identified cytomegalovirus-associated TCR beta chains were confirmed in vitro to be specific for cytomegalovirus antigens. In this cohort, only TCR beta chains were sequenced, and detectable features were limited by the absence of alpha or paired-chain data. Assigning TCR associations to individual alleles was difficult when HLA alleles, especially DR and DQ, strongly co-occurred.

In total, about 650 healthy bone marrow donors made up the cohort. At the time of sampling, every cohort member was nominally healthy, though immune exposures that went unrecorded were likely present. The donor was CMV seronegative and belonged to the group of 380 or so seronegative cohort members. Each donor provided a peripheral blood sample, and peripheral blood mononuclear cells were used for TCR beta sequencing. Genomic DNA extraction from the blood cell samples was performed with the Qiagen DNeasy Blood Extraction Kit. This clone has only one observation. Its antigen is not yet known. No quality values exist for individual bases; no much larger clone is one base distant. The CDR3 has 19 amino acids, counting the end cysteine and phenylalanine. Only the CDR3 region is kept as DNA, spanning 57 bases read in frame from base 1. Per the germline V gene (reference sequence), LNHDA is the CDR1 and SQIVND is the CDR2. V drops 1 base and J drops 2 bases, leaving 18 bases in between.

Libraries were made using the immunoSEQ multiplex PCR assay. A mixture of 60 forward primers for TCR Vbeta segments and 13 reverse primers for TCR Jbeta segments was used in the multiplex PCR. A multiplex PCR assay on genomic DNA amplified the CDR3 region of rearranged TCR beta genes. Amplified TCR beta libraries were sequenced as 87-base-pair reads on the Illumina HiSeq System. In the source study's methods: A later analysis tallied 75 million to 85 million unique TCR beta chains across the 666 repertoires, and around 9.9 million of those chains were shared by two or more donors. Raw reads were error-corrected and collapsed into unique sequences by a nearest-neighbor algorithm in which closely related sequences were merged to remove PCR and sequencing errors. CDR3 sequences were aligned to IMGT reference sequences to assign V, D and J gene segments. For a sequence to be retained, a match of at least six nucleotides was required to both a V gene segment and a J gene segment. A rearrangement counted as productive if the CDR3 had no stop codons and remained in frame with V and J, and every other rearrangement counted as non-productive. Following IMGT convention, CDR3 was defined as the stretch from the second conserved V-encoded cysteine to the conserved J-encoded phenylalanine. In an earlier analysis of some 550 of the donors, sequences lacking an unambiguous match to a single V gene segment were excluded. In an earlier analysis of a few hundred of the donors, V segments were called functional above 56.7% productive rearrangements and were called segregating when the between-donor standard deviation exceeded 5%. A statistical classification framework was built for diagnosing cytomegalovirus status from the catalog of TCR beta chain sequences. In a later analysis, TCR nucleotide sequences were compared against IMGT/GENE-DB human TR gene sequences so that V and J genes could be assigned. The TCRdist pipeline was used in a later analysis to assign CDR3 sequences and most-parsimonious VDJ recombination scenarios. In a later analysis, each TCR beta chain was defined by its CDR3 amino acid sequence together with its V-gene family, and reads without a unique V-gene family were excluded. In a later analysis, 450 to 600 highly shared, low-generation-probability nucleotide sequences were removed to address suspected cross-contamination and a sequencing artifact. In a later analysis, a clonal expansion index was calculated for each public chain from normalized within-repertoire ranks of inferred template counts. In a later analysis, generation probabilities were computed with a VDJ recombination model fitted to out-of-frame rearrangements, and the resulting probabilities were checked against IGoR. Hypergeometric tests were used in a later analysis to score TCR-TCR, TCR-HLA and TCR-CMV co-occurrence, with a repertoire-size bias correction applied to the TCR pairs. False discovery rates were estimated in a later analysis by permuting HLA or CMV assignments 20 times. In a later analysis, co-occurring TCRs were grouped using DBSCAN, with TCRdist sequence similarity added in when clustering inside HLA-allele-positive subsets. Co-occurrence clustering excluded repertoires with fewer than 30,000 or more than 120,000 public chains, plus five with anomalous nucleotide sharing. Entries here come from immuneACCESS through TCRdb and include only in-frame sequences with V and J called. Some clones fail to appear in such tables; in the studies checked, an unresolved V gene covers under half of the shortfall, and the cause of the remainder is unknown. V, J and clone size are taken as reported in that table, and D and trimming were inferred from the DNA itself. The sample profile shows 150,000 to 200,000 clones; 60% to 85% of them were found once. Together, the top ten hold roughly 1.5% of the sample.

The origin of this receptor is a man aged 18 to 30 in good health and CMV-seronegative. The sample comprised PBMCs. The chain couples TRBV19 to TRBJ2-6, with TRBD2 as a weak D call on 7 bases. The CDR3 here reads CASSIGFGGLGTGANVLTF. In nucleotides, the sequence is TGTGCCAGTAGTATAGGTTTCGGGGGGCTTGGGACTGGGGCCAACGTCCTGACTTTC.